The entry below describes one TCR beta chain. This sample stems from a study of blood T cell repertoires in COVID-19. Study-level background: Acute and convalescent COVID-19 samples came from the United States, Italy and Spain. PBMCs, B-cell-depleted T cells, or T cells were the source of the cDNA or gDNA that made up the material.

As processed by the authors: Amplifying reference gene primers gave estimates of nucleated cell counts. Data came from immunoSEQ multiplex PCR; TCRdb stores just in-frame clones and leaves some out. V, J and clone size are those of that table, while D and trimming were read from the DNA. Among roughly 86,000 clones listed, 82% were seen once. The specimen was peripheral blood. The sequence was obtained from a human donor in a cohort sampled during active COVID-19.

The CDR3 region has the DNA TGTGCCAGCAGCGTAGCCTCTAGCGGTATTATAGAGCAGTACTTC. Its protein is CASSVASSGIIEQYF. This chain joins TRBV9 and TRBJ2-7, with 7 bases that match TRBD2. The CDR3 spans 15 residues. The trim removed 0 bases at V and 7 bases at J, leaving 10 bases unmatched. CDR1 is SGDLS, CDR2 YYNGEE, per germline.